This T cell receptor beta chain was recovered during a study of T cell responses to AZD1222 COVID-19 vaccine. TCRdb's copy holds only in-frame clones and misses some; the assay was immunoSEQ multiplex PCR. This table has about 150,000 clones, 90% to 95% appearing once. This clone was seen just once. This CDR3 contains 13 residues. Per the germline V gene, CDR1 is MNHEY and CDR2 is SVGAGI. V gave up 5 bases and J gave up 4 bases, with 11 bases separating them. Sequencing was performed on peripheral blood, taken on day 0 of AZD1222 vaccination. The receptor was derived from an adult in good health. This chain uses TRBV6-5 with TRBJ1-1; D may be TRBD1 (5 bases). CDR3 DNA: TGTGCCAGCAGTCGGGACGTTTTCACTGAAGCTTTCTTT. Translating gives CASSRDVFTEAFF.